This T cell receptor (beta chain) was documented in a study of T cell repertoires in cytomegalovirus infection. The wider study: Matching HLA type and CMV infection were both indicated by public TCR beta signatures.

About this clonotype: Its antigen is unknown.

TCRdb reanalysed the reads using MiXCR and keeps one entry per CDR3 protein. This sample has over 250,000 distinct CDR3 sequences, with 20% to 25% found just once. The ends were cut back, 3 bases at V and 8 bases at J, with 11 bases in the middle. This CDR3 has 14 residues. CDR1 and CDR2 from the germline V gene are MNHEY and SMNVEV (reference sequence). The chain links TRBV27 to TRBJ1-6; the D is unclear. The sample here was cultured PBMCs, taken from culture after CMV antigen stimulation. This clonotype was sampled from a human donor in good health (CMV status not recorded). Some clones in this sample may be carry-over from other donors' samples. The CDR3 sequence: CASSFRTGYSPLHF. CDR3 sequence (DNA): TGTGCCAGCAGTTTTCGGACGGGTTATTCACCCCTCCACTTT.